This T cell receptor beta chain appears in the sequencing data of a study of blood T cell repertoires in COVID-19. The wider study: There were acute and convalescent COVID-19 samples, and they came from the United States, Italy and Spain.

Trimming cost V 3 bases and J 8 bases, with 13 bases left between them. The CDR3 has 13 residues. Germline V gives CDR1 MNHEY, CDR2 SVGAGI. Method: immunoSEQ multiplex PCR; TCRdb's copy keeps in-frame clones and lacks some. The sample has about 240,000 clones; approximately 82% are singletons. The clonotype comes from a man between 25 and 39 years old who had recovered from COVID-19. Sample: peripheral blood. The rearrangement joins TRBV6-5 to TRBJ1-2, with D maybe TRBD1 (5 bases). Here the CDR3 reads CASSYSGGSGYTF. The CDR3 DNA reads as TGTGCCAGCAGTTATTCTGGGGGGTCGGGCTACACCTTC.